The 12 T cell receptor beta chains listed next were all sequenced from one sample in a study of control samples from healthy donors and cancer patients. Sequencing used immunoSEQ multiplex PCR; TCRdb keeps in-frame clones, though not all of them. The sample shows 110,000 or so clones, around nine tenths of them seen only once. Material for sequencing was blood. The receptor source for this set is a man aged 25-40 years in good health.

The V call is TRBV7-3, the J call TRBJ2-3; possibly TRBD2 for D (6 bases). The CDR3 is made up of 16 amino acids. The V gene lost 5 bases and the J gene lost 2 bases, with 17 bases spanning the gap. From germline, CDR1 is SGHTA and CDR2 FQGTGA. CDR3: CASSPGTPSPTDTQYF. The CDR3 DNA follows: TGTGCCAGCAGCCCCGGGACTCCCTCCCCCACAGATACGCAGTATTTT.

The J gene is TRBJ1-4, the V gene TRBV5-8; TRBD1 might be the D (6 bases). Trimming took off 2 bases at V and 3 bases at J, with 11 bases between the two ends. This CDR3 spans 15 amino acids. CDR1 is SGHTS and CDR2 is YDEGEE in the germline V gene. The DNA of the CDR3 is TGTGCCAGCAGCTTAGGGGACACCGCTAATGAAAAACTGTTTTTT. Translation: CASSLGDTANEKLFF. Combining the CDR3 with reference TRBV5-8 and TRBJ1-4 gives the whole variable domain EAGVTQSPTHLIKTRGQQATLRCSPISGHTSVYWYQQALGLGLQFLLWYDEGEERNRGNFPPRFSGRQFPNYSSELNVNALELEDSALYLCASSLGDTANEKLFFGSGTQLSVL.

The CDR3, as DNA: TGTGCCACCAGAGGCCGGGACCTCCTTGGAGGCACAGATACGCAGTATTTT. It encodes CATRGRDLLGGTDTQYF. The V call is TRBV24-1, the J call TRBJ2-3; perhaps D is TRBD1 or TRBD2 (5 bases each). This CDR3 is built from 17 residues. The V gene's germline CDR1 is KGHDR and CDR2 SFDVKD. The V end was cut by 7 bases, the J end by 1 base, with 20 bases between.

This rearrangement joins TRBV3-1 (or the pseudogene TRBV3-2) to TRBJ1-2; D is undetermined. The germline gives CDR1 LGHDT, CDR2 YNNKEL (reference sequence). The V end lost 3 bases, the J end lost 0 bases, and 8 bases lay between the germline ends. This CDR3 has 14 residues. DNA for the CDR3: TGTGCCAGCAGCCACAGCCCGGCTAACTATGGCTACACCTTC. It yields the protein CASSHSPANYGYTF.

V and J are TRBV7-8 and TRBJ2-1, with D maybe TRBD2 (7 bases). V was trimmed by 2 bases and J by 0 bases, leaving 20 bases between them. The CDR3 contains 19 residues. The germline CDR1 and CDR2 sequences are SGHVS and FQNEAQ. This CDR3 is CASSLQGGTIFGSYNEQFF. The CDR3 region has the DNA TGTGCCAGCAGCTTACAAGGGGGGACTATCTTTGGCTCCTACAATGAGCAGTTCTTC. The whole variable domain, filled in from reference TRBV7-8 and TRBJ2-1, reads GAGVSQSPRYKVAKRGQDVALRCDPISGHVSLFWYQQALGQGPEFLTYFQNEAQLDKSGLPSDRFFAERPEGSVSTLKIQRTQQEDSAVYLCASSLQGGTIFGSYNEQFFGPGTRLTVL.

The chain employs TRBV4-1 and TRBJ2-1; 9 nucleotides line up with TRBD2. Germline V gives CDR1 MGHRA, CDR2 YSYEKL. The CDR3 totals 16 residues. V shed 0 bases, J shed 4 bases, and the junction held 4 bases outside the gene matches. The CDR3 DNA is TGCGCCAGCAGCCAAGATTGGCGGGGGGGATACAATGAGCAGTTCTTC. It specifies CASSQDWRGGYNEQFF.

This chain joins TRBV6-5 and TRBJ1-2; 7 positions match TRBD1. Germline V lookup: CDR1 MNHEY, CDR2 SVGAGI. The CDR3 has 13 amino acids. V trimming: 6 bases; J trimming: 3 bases; junction bases outside the gene matches: 4. Here the CDR3 reads CASRQGSDYGYTF. The CDR3 DNA is TGTGCCAGCAGACAGGGGTCGGACTATGGCTACACCTTC.

The V gene is TRBV19, the J gene TRBJ1-5; D not certain. CDR1 and CDR2 (germline): LNHDA, SQIVND (reference sequence). V lost 5 bases and J lost 3, with 20 bases in between. The length of the CDR3 is 17 residues. The CDR3 DNA is TGTGCCAGTAGTTCCGATTGGACTCGGATCTTCAATCAGCCCCAGCATTTT. Protein sequence: CASSSDWTRIFNQPQHF.

This chain links TRBV3-1 (or the pseudogene TRBV3-2) with TRBJ1-1; the D is unclear. Germline V gene lookup returns CDR1 LGHDT and CDR2 YNNKEL (reference sequence). V was clipped by 6 bases and J by 6 bases, with 14 bases between them. This CDR3 has 13 residues. The CDR3 DNA reads TGTGCCAGCAGATCCGCCCAGCTACCTGAAGCTTTCTTT. It yields the protein CASRSAQLPEAFF.

This clone was seen more than once but under ten times. The chain carries TRBV19 and TRBJ2-1, with 9 bases that match TRBD2. The CDR3 contains 14 residues. Trimming took 6 bases from V and 6 from J; bases not matched to a gene: 6. Germline V gene data show CDR1 as LNHDA and CDR2 as SQIVND (reference sequence). The CDR3 region is CASRKGLAINEQFF. The CDR3 DNA sequence: TGTGCCAGTAGGAAGGGACTAGCTATCAATGAGCAGTTCTTC.

The chain couples TRBV3-1 (or the pseudogene TRBV3-2) to TRBJ1-3; D remains ambiguous. Germline loops: CDR1 LGHDT, CDR2 YNNKEL (reference sequence). This CDR3 region has 16 residues. Between the trimmed V and J ends, which lost 1 base and 0 bases, there was a span of 10 bases. The CDR3, as DNA: TGTGCCAGCAGCCAAGGGTACTCCTCCTCTGGAAACACCATATATTTT. Translating it yields CASSQGYSSSGNTIYF.

This clone was seen a few times. The V and J genes are TRBV5-1 and TRBJ2-5, with 7 bases that match TRBD2. The trim removed 6 bases at V and 5 bases at J, leaving 7 bases unmatched. CDR1 is SGHRS, CDR2 YFSETQ, per germline. This CDR3 contains 13 residues. CDR3 sequence (DNA): TGCGCCAGCAAGTTTCAGGGAGGGGAGACCCAGTACTTC. It codes for CASKFQGGETQYF.